This paragraph covers one TCR beta chain sequence. The antigen is unknown. The CDR3 is 17 amino acids. V dropped 1 base and J dropped 1 base, with 14 bases sitting between them. Germline CDR1 SGHTA, CDR2 FQGNSA. This specimen belongs to a study of cytomegalovirus exposure and HLA in healthy donors. With 60 Vbeta and 13 Jbeta primers, the PCR was carried out. Per the study methods: Per a later analysis, the number of unique TCR beta chains was some 82 million, of which roughly 11 million were shared. TCRdb's copy holds only in-frame clones and misses some; the assay was immunoSEQ multiplex PCR. Clonal size and the V and J genes are those of that table, whereas D and trimming came from the DNA. The top ten clones hold over 1.5% of a sample with under 250,000 clones, 60% to 80% of them seen once. Notes on the study in general: Among donors in an Asian-associated ancestry cluster, a later analysis reportedly found fewer N-insertions than the approximately 700-donor mean. Per a later analysis, fewer than 20,000 TCR beta sequences showed association with HLA alleles at 0.05 false discovery rate.

This receptor was identified in a male donor in good health and CMV-seronegative. The chain has TRBV7-2 and TRBJ1-5, with D perhaps matching TRBD1 (5 bases). Sequenced input: PBMCs. CDR3 amino acids: CASSLDLRATSNQPQHF. In nucleotides, the CDR3 is TGTGCCAGCAGCTTAGACCTCAGGGCAACGAGCAATCAGCCCCAGCATTTT.